This T cell receptor beta chain was identified in a study of OX40 agonist ivuxolimab in advanced cancers. On the study more broadly: Partial responses were achieved by three patients: one hepatocellular carcinoma, two cutaneous melanoma. Study-level findings and limits: The average count of expanded clones was higher among CD8+ T cells than among CD4+.

The protocol was immunoSEQ multiplex PCR, while the TCRdb copy is restricted to in-frame clones and leaves out a portion. The repertoire includes 70,000 to 80,000 clones, about 90% of them detected once, and approximately 0.45% sits in the top ten. Concerning this clone itself: Its specificity is unknown.

The trim removed 0 bases at V and 8 bases at J, leaving 5 bases unmatched. Germline V gives CDR1 SGHRS, CDR2 YFSETQ. The CDR3 is made up of 14 amino acids. The clonotype comes from an adult with an advanced solid tumor such as melanoma, head and neck, liver or kidney cancer. The sequenced sample was CD4+ or CD8+ T cells sorted from blood, obtained in a trial of the OX40 agonist ivuxolimab. J is TRBJ1-5 and V is TRBV5-1; 7 bases fit TRBD1. Here the CDR3 reads CASSLGQGGEPQHF. The CDR3 DNA follows: TGCGCCAGCAGCTTGGGACAGGGAGGGGAGCCCCAGCATTTT.